Described below is a single TCR beta chain sequence and its context. Its matching antigen is unknown. Other DNA sequences from this sample encode an identical CDR3 as well. The source of the sample is a study of cytomegalovirus exposure and HLA in healthy donors. Study context: Researchers found that approximately 80% of a few hundred genotyped donors fell within the Caucasian-associated ancestry cluster.

Findings and limits, study-wide: It was assumed in the presence/absence analyses that sequencing depth was roughly uniform across donors. Most of the TCR beta V segments (in an earlier analysis) were productive either about 87% or about 30% of the time.

13 Jbeta primers and 60 Vbeta primers were used for the PCR. Profiled with immunoSEQ multiplex PCR; TCRdb holds only in-frame clones, not every one. The profile shows roughly 120,000 clones, 73% of them singletons. This CDR3 contains 13 residues. V was clipped by 1 base and J by 5 bases, with 6 bases between them. Germline assignment: CDR1 SGHTA and CDR2 FQGNSA. The chain carries TRBV7-2 and TRBJ1-5, with D possibly being TRBD1 (6 bases). Sequenced input: PBMCs. The receptor was isolated from a woman between 35 and 50 years old in good health and CMV-seropositive. Written as DNA, the CDR3 is TGTGCCAGCAGCTTAGACAGGGATCAGCCCCAGCATTTT. Translating it yields CASSLDRDQPQHF.